This T cell receptor beta chain is drawn from a study of T cell changes during pregnancy in multiple sclerosis. Generated by immunoSEQ multiplex PCR, the TCRdb table keeps only in-frame clones and is missing some. Here the sample spans roughly 40,000 clones, about 91% being singletons. The V end lost 0 bases, the J end lost 2 bases, and 11 bases lay between the germline ends. Germline CDR1 reads MNHEY; CDR2 reads SVGAGI. This CDR3 has 16 amino acids. The sample here was CD4+ T cells from peripheral blood mononuclear cells, taken in the second trimester of pregnancy. The clonotype comes from a female donor in good health, enrolled as a control in a pregnancy study. J is TRBJ2-4 and V is TRBV6-5; D is possibly TRBD1 (5 bases). The CDR3 reads CASSYSGAGTKNIQYF. The CDR3 coding sequence is TGTGCCAGCAGTTACTCGGGTGCAGGGACCAAAAACATTCAGTACTTC.